The table lists the clone carrying this T cell receptor (beta chain) with a few counts. Its antigen is not known. These data belong to a study of identical twins. The study's findings and limits: Fewer insertions marked abundant cord blood beta clonotypes; young adult naive trended weakly, memory not at all.

Trimming pared 8 bases from V and 7 bases from J, leaving 11 bases between. The CDR3 loop spans 11 amino acids. TCRdb fed the 5' RACE reads into MiXCR, producing one record per CDR3 protein. The sample has hundreds of thousands of distinct CDR3 sequences, about 18% seen once. This sample was shared with a second study, whose subject was T cells expressing NK-cell markers. Per that study: Sequencing covered eight donors, seven HCMV-seropositive and one seronegative.

The sequence was collected from a woman in her late teens or twenties in good health. The gene calls are TRBV12-3 or TRBV12-4 and TRBJ1-2; weak D call: TRBD1 (5 bases). What was sequenced was PBMCs. CDR3 loop: CASRRGSGYTF. CDR3 in DNA: TGTGCCAGCCGGCGGGGGAGTGGCTACACCTTC.